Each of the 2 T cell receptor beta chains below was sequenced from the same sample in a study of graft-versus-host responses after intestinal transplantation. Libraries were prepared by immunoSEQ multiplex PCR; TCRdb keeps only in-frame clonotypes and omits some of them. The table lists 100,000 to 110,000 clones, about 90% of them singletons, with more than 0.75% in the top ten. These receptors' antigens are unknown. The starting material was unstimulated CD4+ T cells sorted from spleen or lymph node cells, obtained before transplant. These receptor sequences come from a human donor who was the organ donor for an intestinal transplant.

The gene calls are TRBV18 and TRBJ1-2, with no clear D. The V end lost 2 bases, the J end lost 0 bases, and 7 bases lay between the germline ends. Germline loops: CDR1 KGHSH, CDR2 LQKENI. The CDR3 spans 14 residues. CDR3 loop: CASSPSSANYGYTF. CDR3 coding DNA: TGTGCCAGCTCACCATCCTCCGCTAACTATGGCTACACCTTC.

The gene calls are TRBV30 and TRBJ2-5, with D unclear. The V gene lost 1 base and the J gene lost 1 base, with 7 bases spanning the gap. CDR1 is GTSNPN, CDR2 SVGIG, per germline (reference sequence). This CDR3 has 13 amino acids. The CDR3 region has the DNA TGTGCCTGGAGTGCCTCTCTCCAAGAGACCCAGTACTTC. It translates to CAWSASLQETQYF. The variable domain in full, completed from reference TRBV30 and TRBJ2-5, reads SQTIHQWPATLVQPVGSPLSLECTVEGTSNPNLYWYRQAAGRGLQLLFYSVGIGQISSEVPQNLSASRPQDRQFILSSKKLLLSDSGFYLCAWSASLQETQYFGPGTRLLVL.